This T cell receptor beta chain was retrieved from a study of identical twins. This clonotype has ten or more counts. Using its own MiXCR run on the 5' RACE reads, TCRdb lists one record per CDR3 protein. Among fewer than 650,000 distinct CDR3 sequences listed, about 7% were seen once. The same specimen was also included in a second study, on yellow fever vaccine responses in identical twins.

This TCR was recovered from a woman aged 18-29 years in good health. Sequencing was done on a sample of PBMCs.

CDR3 protein: CASSFGLTSTDTQYF. The CDR3 nucleotides are TGCGCCAGCAGCTTCGGACTGACTAGCACAGATACGCAGTATTTT. The rearrangement joins TRBV5-1 to TRBJ2-3; perhaps TRBD2 as D (5 bases). This CDR3 has 15 residues. Trimming left V 2 bases short and J 0 bases short, with 10 bases between. The germline gives CDR1 SGHRS, CDR2 YFSETQ.